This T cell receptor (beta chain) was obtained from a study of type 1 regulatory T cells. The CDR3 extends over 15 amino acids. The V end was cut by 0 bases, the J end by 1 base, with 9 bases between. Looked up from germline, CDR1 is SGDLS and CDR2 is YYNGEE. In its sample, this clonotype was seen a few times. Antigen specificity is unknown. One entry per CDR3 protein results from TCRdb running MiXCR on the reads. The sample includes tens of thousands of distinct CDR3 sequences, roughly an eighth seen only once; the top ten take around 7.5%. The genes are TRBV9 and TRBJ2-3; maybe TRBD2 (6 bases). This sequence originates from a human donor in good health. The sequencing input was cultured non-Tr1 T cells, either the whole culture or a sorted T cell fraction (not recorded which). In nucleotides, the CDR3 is TGTGCCAGCAGCGTAGACGGGAGAGGCACAGATACGCAGTATTTT. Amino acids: CASSVDGRGTDTQYF.